Presented here are 7 T cell receptor beta chains from one specimen sequenced in a study of T cells in Graves' hyperthyroidism and ophthalmopathy. RNA transcripts gave rise to amplified TCR beta CDR3 regions. TCR CDR3 underwent first-round RT-PCR with the HTBI primer set. TCRdb ran MiXCR on the multiplex PCR reads and lists one entry per CDR3 protein. Of about 52,000 distinct CDR3 sequences detected, roughly 50% appear once; the ten largest clones hold about a tenth. Sequenced material: blood. Every receptor here comes from a woman aged 45-59 years with Graves' ophthalmopathy.

As regards this clonotype: No DNA is shown, since the ends of the CDR3 on it are uncertain; the CDR3 is the one TCRdb lists. The chain joins TRBV10-3 to TRBJ2-1; the D segment call TRBD2 is taken from the table without a DNA check. The germline CDR1 and CDR2 sequences are ENHRY and SYGVKD. The CDR3 numbers 23 amino acids, ends counted. CDR3 region: CAICSASASGGGPHPRPFNEQFF.

There are many counts of this clonotype. The chain employs TRBV5-1 and TRBJ1-3; 8 bases align to TRBD1. V gave up 0 bases and J gave up 7 bases; unmatched junction bases: 9. Germline-derived CDR1 and CDR2 are SGHRS and YFSETQ. CDR3 length: 16 amino acids. The CDR3 spells CASSLVGTGPSNTIYF. The DNA of the CDR3 is TGCGCCAGCAGCTTGGTAGGGACAGGTCCGTCGAACACCATATATTTT.

The sample holds one count of this clonotype. The CDR3 sequence is CASRLMGWSNQPQHF. The CDR3 DNA is TGTGCAAGTCGCTTGATGGGGTGGAGCAATCAGCCCCAGCATTTT. This chain joins TRBV12-2 and TRBJ1-5. TRBV12-2 is noted as a pseudogene. The length of the CDR3 is 15 residues.

Notes on this clonotype: The CDR3 does not close with the conserved phenylalanine or tryptophan, likely indicating a read error. The chain uses TRBV6-4 and TRBJ2-3, with D uncertain. The CDR3 is 15 residues long. Germline CDR1 is MRHNA and CDR2 is SNTAGT. CDR3 in amino acids: CASSDSGTDGDTQYL. As DNA, the CDR3 is TGCGCCAGCAGTGACTCGGGCACCGACGGAGATACGCAGTATCTT.

The chain couples TRBV5-5 to TRBJ2-7, with a tentative D call TRBD2 (6 bases). The V and J ends lost 1 base and 3 bases respectively, with 14 bases between them. The CDR3 spans 15 residues. Germline CDR1 SGHKS, CDR2 YYEKEE (reference sequence). CDR3: CASSLMAGSDYEQYF. The CDR3 DNA reads as TGTGCCAGCAGCTTGATGGCCGGGAGCGACTACGAGCAGTACTTC.

Notes on this clonotype: This CDR3 fails to terminate in the conserved phenylalanine or tryptophan, so it likely reflects a read error. The DNA for the CDR3 is TGTGCTGGCAGCCGCGGACTAGCGGGGGGCCAAGAGACCCAGTACCTC. Translating gives CAGSRGLAGGQETQYL. J is TRBJ2-5 and V is TRBV7-7; 14 bases are shared with TRBD2. Germline assignment: CDR1 SSHAT and CDR2 FNYEAQ (reference sequence). The CDR3 runs to 16 residues.

The sample holds one count of this clonotype. The rearrangement joins TRBV20-1 to TRBJ1-2, with TRBD1 matching 7 bases. J was trimmed by 6 bases and V by 5 bases; bases with no gene match: 9. The CDR3 has 13 residues. Germline CDR1 reads DFQATT; CDR2 reads SNEGSKA (reference sequence). CDR3 sequence reads: CSAPQGRHDGYTF. The CDR3 nucleotides are TGCAGTGCTCCACAGGGGCGGCACGATGGCTACACCTTC.